One and the same sample provided the 17 T cell receptor beta chains below, sequenced in a study of blood T cell repertoires in COVID-19. Produced via immunoSEQ multiplex PCR; TCRdb's table is partial and in-frame only. The data hold around 64,000 clones, with 75% to 90% observed a single time. The sample taken for sequencing was peripheral blood. The receptor source for this set is a human donor in a cohort sampled during active COVID-19.

This rearrangement joins TRBV5-1 to TRBJ2-5; maybe TRBD1 (5 bases). Germline V lookup: CDR1 SGHRS, CDR2 YFSETQ. The CDR3 sequence is 15 residues long. Trimming shortened V by 0 bases and J by 5 bases, and 14 bases separated the two germline ends. CDR3 bases: TGCGCCAGCAGCTTGGAGGACATCCAAACGGAGACCCAGTACTTC. Translating gives CASSLEDIQTETQYF.

CDR3 region: CASSEEPFAGEQYF. In DNA form, the CDR3 reads TGTGCCAGCAGTGAAGAGCCATTCGCCGGCGAGCAGTACTTC. This rearrangement joins TRBV6-1 to TRBJ2-7; D remains ambiguous. This CDR3 has 14 amino acids. V lost 1 base to trimming and J lost 6 bases, with 13 bases between them. Germline lookup yields CDR1 MNHNS and CDR2 SASEGT.

The sample holds one count of this clone. This chain connects TRBV5-1 to TRBJ1-4; maybe TRBD1 (5 bases). Germline CDR1 and CDR2: SGHRS and YFSETQ. V lost 4 bases to trimming and J lost 10 bases, with 23 bases between them. The CDR3 runs 16 residues. CDR3 amino acids: CASSLSPRGVEGKLFF. CDR3 nucleotides: TGCGCCAGCAGCCTATCCCCCCGGGGGGTCGAGGGAAAACTGTTTTTT.

This chain joins TRBV15 and TRBJ2-2; D might be TRBD1 (5 bases). In germline, CDR1 is LNHNV, CDR2 YYDKDF (reference sequence). The CDR3 runs to 15 residues. V lost 8 bases and J 2 bases, leaving 15 bases between the germline ends. This CDR3 reads CATHLGQGNTGELFF. CDR3 sequence (DNA): TGTGCCACCCATCTGGGGCAGGGAAACACCGGGGAGCTGTTTTTT.

This clone came up a few times. This rearrangement joins TRBV7-2 to TRBJ2-7; 14 bases line up with TRBD2. V was pared by 5 bases and J by 4 bases, with 4 bases of the junction left unmatched. The CDR3 totals 15 residues. The germline CDR1 and CDR2 sequences are SGHTA and FQGNSA. The CDR3 DNA sequence: TGTGCCAGCAGCCCCGGACTAGCGGGGGGTTACGAGCAGTACTTC. Its translation is CASSPGLAGGYEQYF.

This sequence joins TRBV28 and TRBJ1-3, with a possible D match to TRBD1 (5 bases). The CDR3 totals 14 residues. Germline lookup yields CDR1 MDHEN and CDR2 SYDVKM. Trimming stripped 5 bases from V and 3 bases from J, with 11 bases between. This CDR3 is CASSRGGSGNTIYF. The CDR3 bases are TGTGCCAGCAGTCGCGGGGGGAGTGGAAACACCATATATTTT.

CDR3 coding DNA: TGTGCCAGCAGCCCAGGGGCCGGAAACACCATATATTTT. Its translation: CASSPGAGNTIYF. The rearrangement uses TRBV5-4 and TRBJ1-3; weak D call: TRBD1 (6 bases). This CDR3 is 13 amino acids long. Trimming cost V 4 bases and J 4 bases, with 9 bases left between them. Germline V CDR1 and CDR2: SGHNT, YYREEE (reference sequence).

This clone was recorded only once. The chain is built from TRBV3-1 (or the pseudogene TRBV3-2) and TRBJ2-3; D not certain. With 5 bases removed from V and 5 bases from J, the gap between germline ends came to 11 bases. The CDR3 length is 13 residues. Germline-derived CDR1 and CDR2 are LGHDT and YNNKEL (reference sequence). The CDR3 protein is CASSGPLGDTQYF. The CDR3 coding sequence is TGTGCCAGCAGCGGCCCCCTTGGAGATACGCAGTATTTT.

This chain joins TRBV28 and TRBJ1-2; perhaps TRBD1 as D (6 bases). Germline CDR1 MDHEN, CDR2 SYDVKM. Trimming pared 6 bases from V and 3 bases from J, leaving 23 bases between. The CDR3 loop spans 17 amino acids. Here the CDR3 reads CASSRGGAAPLYYGYTF. The CDR3 nucleotides are TGTGCCAGCAGCCGTGGGGGCGCAGCACCCCTATACTATGGCTACACCTTC.

The chain joins TRBV6-1 to TRBJ2-7; D is possibly TRBD2 (7 bases). V lost 2 bases and J 2 bases, leaving 10 bases between the germline ends. The CDR3 covers 14 residues. The V gene's germline CDR1 is MNHNS and CDR2 SASEGT. The CDR3 reads CASSERGGAYEQYV. Here the CDR3 DNA reads TGTGCCAGCAGTGAACGCGGGGGCGCCTACGAGCAGTACGTC.

This clone was seen a few times. The chain couples TRBV4-1 to TRBJ2-3; 10 bases map to TRBD2. Trimming cost V 4 bases and J 4 bases; bases outside gene matches: 8. The V gene's germline CDR1 is MGHRA and CDR2 YSYEKL. The CDR3 spans 16 residues. The CDR3 DNA reads TGCGCCAGCAGCCCTCAAGCGGGGGGGCCTCCAGATACGCAGTATTTT. Translating gives CASSPQAGGPPDTQYF.

This clone turned up a few times. Other DNA sequences in the sample encode the same CDR3. This sequence joins TRBV5-4 and TRBJ2-3, with 9 bases lining up with TRBD2. The germline CDR1 and CDR2 sequences are SGHNT and YYREEE (reference sequence). J was trimmed by 2 bases and V by 4 bases; bases with no gene match: 5. The CDR3 totals 15 residues. The CDR3 reads CASSPGTSSTDTQYF. In DNA form, the CDR3 reads TGTGCCAGCAGCCCGGGGACTAGCTCCACAGATACGCAGTATTTT. The complete variable domain, with remaining parts taken from reference TRBV5-4 and TRBJ2-3, reads ETGVTQSPTHLIKTRGQQVTLRCSSQSGHNTVSWYQQALGQGPQFIFQYYREEENGRGNFPPRFSGLQFPNYSSELNVNALELDDSALYLCASSPGTSSTDTQYFGPGTRLTVL.

In this sample, this clone turned up a few times. The chain couples TRBV5-4 to TRBJ2-1; 10 nucleotides agree with TRBD2. With 3 bases clipped from V and 4 bases from J, the junction kept 7 bases outside the gene matches. From germline, CDR1 is SGHNT and CDR2 YYREEE (reference sequence). CDR3 size: 16 residues. CDR3 region: CASSSQRGGRYNEQFF. CDR3 DNA sequence: TGTGCCAGCAGCTCGCAGCGGGGGGGCCGTTACAATGAGCAGTTCTTC.

The gene calls are TRBV11-2 and TRBJ2-1, with a possible D match to TRBD2 (6 bases). Germline V CDR1 and CDR2: SGHAT, FQNNGV. Trimming shortened V by 4 bases and J by 6 bases, and 16 bases separated the two germline ends. The CDR3 consists of 15 residues. CDR3: CASSSRLVGTNEQFF. The CDR3 region has the DNA TGTGCCAGCAGCTCCCGACTAGTTGGTACCAATGAGCAGTTCTTC. The entire variable domain, with the rest obtained from reference TRBV11-2 and TRBJ2-1, is as follows: EAGVAQSPRYKIIEKRQSVAFWCNPISGHATLYWYQQILGQGPKLLIQFQNNGVVDDSQLPKDRFSAERLKGVDSTLKIQPAKLEDSAVYLCASSSRLVGTNEQFFGPGTRLTVL.

This chain links TRBV7-8 with TRBJ2-6, with 7 bases that match TRBD2. V was pared by 5 bases and J by 0 bases, with 10 bases of the junction left unmatched. From germline, CDR1 is SGHVS and CDR2 FQNEAQ. The CDR3 spans 18 residues. The CDR3 protein is CASSRWGDYPSGANVLTF. The DNA for the CDR3 is TGTGCCAGCAGCAGGTGGGGGGACTATCCCTCTGGGGCCAACGTCCTGACTTTC.

The J gene is TRBJ2-5, the V gene TRBV18; 8 nucleotides align to TRBD1. Per germline, CDR1 KGHSH and CDR2 LQKENI. The CDR3 spans 16 residues. The V gene end was trimmed by 3 bases and the J gene end by 4 bases; junction bases not matched to a gene: 10. Written as DNA, the CDR3 is TGTGCCAGCTCACCCTCCCTGACAGGGGTTGGAGAGACCCAGTACTTC. Protein product: CASSPSLTGVGETQYF.

The chain recombines TRBV7-9 with TRBJ1-6, with 9 positions matching TRBD1. The germline gives CDR1 SEHNR, CDR2 FQNEAQ (reference sequence). The CDR3 has 14 residues. V trimming: 3 bases; J trimming: 8 bases; junction bases outside the gene matches: 2. The CDR3 bases are TGTGCCAGCAGCTTTACAGGGGGCGATTCACCCCTCCACTTT. This codes for CASSFTGGDSPLHF.